This T cell receptor beta chain stems from a study of T cell changes during pregnancy in multiple sclerosis. Clones were sequenced by immunoSEQ multiplex PCR, and TCRdb holds only the in-frame ones, with some missing. Here the sample spans just under 65,000 clones, approximately 93% being singletons. The specimen comprised CD8+ T cells from peripheral blood mononuclear cells, sampled in the second trimester of pregnancy. This sequence was found in a female donor with multiple sclerosis, enrolled in a pregnancy study.

In DNA, the CDR3 is TGTGCCAGCAGTTCCGGGACAGACCCTGCCCGAACCTACGAGCAGTACTTC. Translation: CASSSGTDPARTYEQYF. The chain couples TRBV27 to TRBJ2-7; the match to TRBD1 covers 7 bases. Unmatched junction bases numbered 14, after V lost 4 bases and J lost 2 bases. The CDR3 length is 17 residues. From germline, CDR1 is MNHEY and CDR2 SMNVEV (reference sequence).